This passage covers 3 T cell receptor beta chains from one sample sequenced in a study of PD-1 blockade in classical Hodgkin lymphoma. Following autologous stem cell transplantation, relapse occurred in every patient, and exposure to brentuximab vedotin varied. Only in-frame clones appear in the TCRdb table, and some are missing; sequencing was by immunoSEQ multiplex PCR. The sample lists over 4,000 clones; 63% were seen once. The sample was peripheral blood mononuclear cells (PBMCs), taken at baseline. The receptors here all came from a human donor with classical Hodgkin lymphoma.

The genes are TRBV29-1 and TRBJ2-2; TRBD1 might be the D (5 bases). Germline CDR1 is SQVTM and CDR2 is ANQGSEA. CDR3 length equals 13 residues. As DNA, the CDR3 is TGCAGTGCCAGGGAAACGAACACCGGGGAGCTGTTTTTT. This gives the protein CSARETNTGELFF.

This clone has a handful of counts. The J gene is TRBJ1-4, the V gene TRBV2; 8 nucleotides line up with TRBD1. The CDR3 covers 17 residues. CDR1 and CDR2 (germline): SNHLY, FYNNEI. Unmatched junction bases numbered 10, after V lost 6 bases and J lost 1 base. CDR3 nucleotides: TGTGCCAGCAGCGAGGACAGGGAGGGACAAACTAATGAAAAACTGTTTTTT. Translating gives CASSEDREGQTNEKLFF.

The rearrangement joins TRBV6-5 to TRBJ2-1; 10 bases line up with TRBD2. The germline CDR1 and CDR2 sequences are MNHEY and SVGAGI. V trimming: 5 bases; J trimming: 2 bases; junction bases outside the gene matches: 3. The CDR3 consists of 15 residues. The CDR3 DNA reads TGTGCCAGCAGTCGCGGACTAGCGGCCTACAATGAGCAGTTCTTC. Protein product: CASSRGLAAYNEQFF.